This TCR beta chain was captured in a study of STAT3 mutations in large granular lymphocyte leukemia. With V trimmed by 0 bases and J by 1 base, 1 base remained unmatched. The CDR3 length is 16 residues. The germline CDR1 and CDR2 sequences are SGHRS and YFSETQ. Study results and caveats: At least one immunodominant TCR beta clonotype appeared in every T-cell large granular lymphocyte leukemia patient. In about 30% of the 18 patients, new TCR clonotypes emerged after therapy. Differing intervals and regimens complicate linking therapy response to clone burden. Suggested: STAT3 mutation was not the ancestral event for these clonal expansions.

This clone was seen once. What it binds is not known. TCRbeta libraries averaged around 42,000 productive templates per sample. Repertoires were generated with immunoSEQ multiplex PCR, while TCRdb's copy carries only in-frame clones and drops some. Here the sample spans under 35,000 clones, 75% to 90% being singletons. This receptor was obtained from a man in his sixties with T-cell large granular lymphocyte leukemia. Some clones in this sample may be carry-over from other donors' samples. The rearrangement uses TRBV5-1 and TRBJ2-3; 11 bases align to TRBD2. What was sequenced was peripheral blood mononuclear cells. CDR3 in DNA: TGCGCCAGCAGCTTGGGACTAGCGGGGCGCACAGATACGCAGTATTTT. It codes for CASSLGLAGRTDTQYF.